This TCR beta chain was captured by sequencing in a study of beta chain features in type 1 diabetes. Overall study findings and caveats: Type 1 diabetes patients had moderately but significantly shorter TCRB CDR3s in all four CD4+ subsets.

The study reverse transcribed the entire isolated RNA, so it sequenced expressed TCRB transcripts. TCRdb's table, derived via immunoSEQ multiplex PCR, lists solely in-frame clones and lacks some. The sample has more than 55,000 clones, under 60% seen once. This clone was found a few times. Its antigen remains unidentified. CDR3 length equals 14 residues. Germline assignment: CDR1 GTSNPN and CDR2 SVGIG (reference sequence). With 3 bases removed from V and 5 bases from J, the gap between germline ends came to 16 bases. The sample was Tregs from blood. The receptor's source is a woman in her 40s with type 1 diabetes. This chain uses TRBV30 with TRBJ1-2; D gene uncertain. The CDR3 here is CAWSERGRWYGYTF. The DNA for the CDR3 is TGTGCCTGGAGCGAGCGTGGGAGGTGGTATGGCTACACCTTC.